Presented here are 21 T cell receptor beta chains from one specimen sequenced in a study of metastatic and nonmetastatic thyroid tumors. Patients underwent thyroid surgery, and none had received any treatment before it. TCRdb reanalyzed the PCR reads with MiXCR. The sample lists 15,000 to 20,000 clones, roughly a fifth occurring once. Sequenced input: tumor tissue. The source is a female donor with papillary thyroid cancer or a benign thyroid nodule (not recorded which). Some clones in this sample may be carry-over from other donors' samples.

The chain joins TRBV5-1 to TRBJ2-1; D unresolved. Germline CDR1 reads SGHRS; CDR2 reads YFSETQ. The CDR3 is 12 residues long. The V end lost 6 bases, the J end lost 11 bases, and 15 bases lay between the germline ends. CDR3 residues: CASILSGSKQFF. Here the CDR3 DNA reads TGCGCCAGCATCTTATCAGGAAGTAAGCAGTTCTTC.

This clone was observed many times. The rearrangement uses TRBV28 and TRBJ1-1; D gene ambiguous. Germline CDR1 and CDR2: MDHEN and SYDVKM. Trimming cost V 2 bases and J 5 bases, with 6 bases left between them. The CDR3 spans 12 residues. The CDR3, as DNA: TGTGCCAGCAGTTTAGCTTTTACTGAAGCTTTCTTT. As protein: CASSLAFTEAFF.

This clone was detected ten times or more. The rearrangement links TRBV11-2 to TRBJ2-1; D may be TRBD2 (6 bases). Germline CDR1 SGHAT, CDR2 FQNNGV. Trimming removed 5 bases from V and 5 bases from J, with 19 bases in between. CDR3 length equals 16 residues. The CDR3 nucleotides read TGTGCCAGCAGCATCATCCCCCGCGGGGATAACAATGAGCAGTTCTTC. This gives the protein CASSIIPRGDNNEQFF.

This clone was counted at least ten times. The chain couples TRBV28 to TRBJ2-7; 15 bases match TRBD2. V dropped 2 bases and J dropped 0; count of bases not matched to a gene: 5. The CDR3 is 18 residues long. CDR1 and CDR2 from the germline V gene are MDHEN and SYDVKM. CDR3 protein: CASSLGLAGGPGSYEQYF. The CDR3 DNA follows: TGTGCCAGCAGTTTAGGACTAGCGGGAGGGCCCGGCTCCTACGAGCAGTACTTC. Drawing the rest from reference TRBV28 and TRBJ2-7, the complete variable domain is DVKVTQSSRYLVKRTGEKVFLECVQDMDHENMFWYRQDPGLGLRLIYFSYDVKMKEKGDIPEGYSVSREKKERFSLILESASTNQTSMYLCASSLGLAGGPGSYEQYFGPGTRLTVT.

This clone was picked up many times. This chain joins TRBV20-1 and TRBJ2-6, with TRBD1 matching 9 bases. This CDR3 is 17 amino acids long. Trimming at V came to 4 bases and at J to 1 base, leaving 8 bases not matched to a gene. In germline, CDR1 is DFQATT, CDR2 SNEGSKA (reference sequence). CDR3 nucleotides: TGCAGTGCTATCAGGGGACAGGGTTCTTCTGGGGCCAACGTCCTGACTTTC. Translation: CSAIRGQGSSGANVLTF.

The chain joins TRBV7-8 to TRBJ2-1; D unresolved. Per the germline V gene, CDR1 is SGHVS and CDR2 is FQNEAQ. The V gene lost 8 bases and the J gene lost 6 bases, with 8 bases spanning the gap. The CDR3 totals 11 residues. The CDR3 sequence: CASYGGNEQFF. CDR3 DNA: TGTGCCAGCTACGGCGGCAATGAGCAGTTCTTC.

This clone was counted ten times or more. The chain combines TRBV20-1 with TRBJ2-1; a weak D match, TRBD1 (5 bases). Germline V gene sequence: CDR1 DFQATT, CDR2 SNEGSKA (reference sequence). This CDR3 is 12 amino acids long. V shed 8 bases and J shed 3 bases, with 11 bases lying between them. For the CDR3, the DNA is TGCAGTCCCCCAAGGGGCTACAATGAGCAGTTCTTC. Amino acids: CSPPRGYNEQFF.

This clone has a count of ten or more. V and J are TRBV4-1 and TRBJ2-4; no definite D call. The CDR3 consists of 13 residues. V dropped 1 base and J dropped 8 bases, with 9 bases sitting between them. Per germline, CDR1 MGHRA and CDR2 YSYEKL. CDR3 sequence: CASSQGSGDIQYF. Here the CDR3 DNA reads TGCGCCAGCAGCCAAGGCAGTGGGGACATTCAGTACTTC.

This clone was detected a few times. This chain uses TRBV6-1 with TRBJ2-7; D possibly corresponds to TRBD1 (6 bases). CDR3 size: 15 residues. Germline assignment: CDR1 MNHNS and CDR2 SASEGT. Trimming took 4 bases from V and 3 from J, leaving 16 bases between them. The CDR3 loop is CASSVTGLGIYEQYF. The CDR3 DNA sequence: TGTGCCAGCAGTGTAACAGGGCTAGGGATCTACGAGCAGTACTTC.

For the CDR3, the DNA is TGTGCCACCGGCGCCGGGGAGCTGTTTTTT. Amino acids: CATGAGELFF. The genes are TRBV6-1 and TRBJ2-2; D not certain. CDR3 length equals 10 residues. V was pared by 10 bases and J by 6 bases, with 6 bases between. Per germline, CDR1 MNHNS and CDR2 SASEGT.

This chain uses TRBV20-1 with TRBJ2-7; 7 nucleotides match TRBD2. CDR1 is DFQATT and CDR2 is SNEGSKA in the germline V gene (reference sequence). The CDR3 loop spans 14 amino acids. CDR3 in amino acids: CSALMAGDTYEQYF. In DNA, the CDR3 is TGCTCGGCTTTGATGGCGGGAGACACCTACGAGCAGTACTTC.

This clone was observed at least ten times. The chain is built from TRBV10-3 and TRBJ2-2; 7 bases are a match to TRBD2. Germline-derived CDR1 and CDR2 are ENHRY and SYGVKD. The CDR3 has 14 amino acids. V shed 0 bases, J shed 5 bases, and the junction held 0 bases outside the gene matches. CDR3 amino acids: CAISESGGTGELFF. DNA for the CDR3: TGTGCCATCAGTGAGTCGGGAGGGACCGGGGAGCTGTTTTTT.

The CDR3 spells CASSQEEGGRAVAYEQYF. The CDR3 region has the DNA TGTGCCAGCAGCCAAGAAGAGGGCGGGAGGGCCGTTGCCTACGAGCAGTACTTC. The genes are TRBV3-1 and TRBJ2-7, with TRBD2 identical over 9 bases. The V gene's germline CDR1 is LGHDT and CDR2 YNNKEL (reference sequence). CDR3 length equals 18 residues. V was clipped by 0 bases and J by 2 bases; unmatched bases: 11.

This clone was observed at least ten times. This may be a read error, as it is one base from a much larger clone. This sequence joins TRBV7-2 and TRBJ1-5, with D unclear. V was pared by 5 bases and J by 9 bases, with 20 bases between. Germline loops: CDR1 SGHTA, CDR2 FQGNSA. The CDR3 sequence is 15 residues long. Written as DNA, the CDR3 is TGTGCCAGCAGCCCGAGTGGGAACAAGGGTCGGCCCCAGCATTTT. It yields the protein CASSPSGNKGRPQHF. Full variable domain (rest looked up from reference TRBV7-2 and TRBJ1-5): GAGVSQSPSNKVTEKGKDVELRCDPISGHTALYWYRQSLGQGLEFLIYFQGNSAPDKSGLPSDRFSAERTGGSVSTLTIQRTQQEDSAVYLCASSPSGNKGRPQHFGDGTRLSIL.

This clone showed up just a few times. V usage is TRBV6-1 and J usage is TRBJ2-1; 12 nucleotides align to TRBD2. Germline assignment: CDR1 MNHNS and CDR2 SASEGT. CDR3 length equals 15 residues. With 6 bases clipped from V and 6 bases from J, the junction kept 6 bases outside the gene matches. CDR3 amino acids: CASSRTSGMGNEQFF. The CDR3 DNA follows: TGTGCCAGCAGCAGGACTAGCGGGATGGGCAATGAGCAGTTCTTC.

This clone was detected ten times or more. This sequence may be a read error, since a much larger clone differs from it by one base. The rearrangement joins TRBV18 to TRBJ1-3; possibly TRBD1 for D (6 bases). This CDR3 comprises 15 residues. Germline V gene data show CDR1 as KGHSH and CDR2 as LQKENI. The CDR3 DNA reads TGTGCCAGCTCACCCATACAGGGTTCTGGAAGCACCATATATTTT. This encodes CASSPIQGSGSTIYF.

Only a few counts were recorded for this clone. The rearrangement links TRBV27 to TRBJ2-7; 7 nucleotides line up with TRBD1. Germline trimming cut 6 bases from V and 2 bases from J; bases unmatched to any gene: 1. CDR3 length: 12 residues. In germline, CDR1 is MNHEY, CDR2 SMNVEV (reference sequence). CDR3 DNA: TGTGCCAGCAGAGGGACAGCCTACGAGCAGTACTTC. The encoded protein is CASRGTAYEQYF.

The sample holds many counts of this clone. At one end, the junction sequence differs from germline, possibly due to a read error. The J gene is TRBJ1-5, the V gene TRBV6-1; 7 bases map to TRBD1. The CDR3 is 13 residues long. The V gene's germline CDR1 is MNHNS and CDR2 SASEGT. The chain's CDR3 is CANSTDRDQPQHF. The CDR3 region has the DNA TGTGCCAACAGTACAGACAGGGATCAGCCCCAGCATTTT.

In its sample, this clone is medium-sized. The sample has other DNA sequences that encode this CDR3 too. The chain joins TRBV6-1 to TRBJ1-2, with D unresolved. Germline CDR1 reads MNHNS; CDR2 reads SASEGT. V lost 6 bases, J lost 2 bases, and 10 bases lay in between. The CDR3 contains 13 residues. CDR3 sequence (DNA): TGTGCCAGCAGCCCCGGACCCAACTATGGCTACACCTTC. Protein: CASSPGPNYGYTF.

The rearrangement joins TRBV20-1 to TRBJ2-7; 9 nucleotides line up with TRBD1. Trimming took 3 bases from V and 6 from J; bases not matched to a gene: 15. Germline V gene sequence: CDR1 DFQATT, CDR2 SNEGSKA (reference sequence). CDR3 length equals 16 residues. Here the CDR3 reads CSARPVKQGATSEQYF. In DNA, the CDR3 is TGCAGTGCTAGGCCCGTGAAACAGGGGGCGACCAGCGAGCAGTACTTC.

This clone occurred many times. The same CDR3 arises from other DNA sequences in this sample as well. The V call is TRBV20-1, the J call TRBJ2-7; 7 nucleotides align to TRBD2. CDR1 is DFQATT and CDR2 is SNEGSKA in the germline V gene (reference sequence). The CDR3 loop spans 13 amino acids. The V and J ends lost 3 bases and 3 bases, in that order; junction bases with no gene match: 5. In DNA form, the CDR3 reads TGCAGTGCTAGGGGAGGGGTGCGCTACGAGCAGTACTTC. Translating it yields CSARGGVRYEQYF.